This T cell receptor beta chain appears in the sequencing data of a study of CD8 T cells in ankylosing spondylitis. TCRdb called the 5' RACE reads again in MiXCR, with one record for every CDR3 protein. This sample has some 30,000 distinct CDR3 sequences, with about 31% found just once. General study points: There was a TCR beta motif, made of fewer than 10 highly homologous variants, that appeared characteristic of ankylosing spondylitis blood.

A word on this clonotype: Its antigen remains unknown.

Trimming took 0 bases from V and 3 from J, leaving 7 bases between them. This CDR3 is built from 13 residues. Germline V gene sequence: CDR1 DFQATT, CDR2 SNEGSKA (reference sequence). This clonotype originated in a male donor with ankylosing spondylitis. Sample: synovial fluid, either unsorted or a sorted T cell fraction (not recorded which). The chain couples TRBV20-1 to TRBJ2-3, with D possibly TRBD2 on 6 matching bases. In nucleotides, the CDR3 is TGCAGTGCTAGAGAGCTAGCGACAGATACGCAGTATTTT. Translating gives CSARELATDTQYF.